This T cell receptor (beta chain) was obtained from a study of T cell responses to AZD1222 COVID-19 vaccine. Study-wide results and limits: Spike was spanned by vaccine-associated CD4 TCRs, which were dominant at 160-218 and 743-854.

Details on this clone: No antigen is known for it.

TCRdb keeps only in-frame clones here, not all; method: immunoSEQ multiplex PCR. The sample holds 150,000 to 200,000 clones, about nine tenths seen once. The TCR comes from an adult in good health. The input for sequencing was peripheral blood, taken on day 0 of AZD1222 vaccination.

The CDR3 bases are TGTGCCAGCTCACCCGAGGACTGGCGTCAAGAGACCCAGTACTTC. Translation: CASSPEDWRQETQYF. The gene calls are TRBV18 and TRBJ2-5; TRBD2 is a possible D gene (5 bases). The CDR3 contains 15 residues. The germline V and J ends were trimmed by 3 bases and 2 bases, with 13 bases remaining between them. In germline, CDR1 is KGHSH, CDR2 LQKENI.